A selection of T cell receptor beta chains follows, all from one sample in a study of CD4 and CD8 cells across lung adenocarcinoma regions. TCRdb reprocessed the PCR reads with MiXCR, giving one entry per CDR3 protein. The table shows 9,500 to 12,000 distinct CDR3 sequences, with over 45% occurring only once. The sequencing input was CD8+ T cells from the margin of a lung tumor. Receptors were obtained from a male donor with lung adenocarcinoma. The CD4 and CD8 labels of this study may be unreliable. Both conserved end residues are part of each CDR3. The D gene is left open where the match is weak. A row's size may be missing; if present it is once, few, many or a size class.

J gene: TRBJ2-3
clone size: many
V gene: TRBV20-1
D gene: NA
CDR3 length: 15
CDR3 protein: CSAPEISGPTDTQYF
CDR3 DNA: TGCAGTGCTCCAGAGATTAGCGGCCCCACAGATACGCAGTATTTT

J gene: TRBJ2-3
clone size: NA
V gene: TRBV4-2
D gene: TRBD2
CDR3 length: 17
CDR3 protein: CASSQTSGGAPTDTQYF
CDR3 DNA: TGTGCCAGCAGCCAAACGTCCGGGGGGGCCCCGACAGATACGCAGTATTTT

J gene: TRBJ2-1
clone size: medium-sized
V gene: TRBV11-3
D gene: TRBD2
CDR3 length: 15
CDR3 protein: CASSLAGGSYNEQFF
CDR3 DNA: TGTGCCAGCAGCTTAGCGGGGGGCTCCTACAATGAGCAGTTCTTC

J gene: TRBJ2-3
clone size: NA
V gene: TRBV19
D gene: TRBD1
CDR3 length: 14
CDR3 protein: CASSTGTVTDTQYF
CDR3 DNA: TGTGCCAGTAGTACCGGGACAGTCACAGATACGCAGTATTTT

J gene: TRBJ2-3
clone size: NA
V gene: TRBV10-1
D gene: NA
CDR3 length: 15
CDR3 protein: CAGVLGGRSPDTQYF
CDR3 DNA: TGCGCCGGGGTGCTGGGGGGCCGTTCCCCAGATACGCAGTATTTC

J gene: TRBJ2-1
clone size: NA
V gene: TRBV3-1
D gene: TRBD2
CDR3 length: 17
CDR3 protein: CASSQLPGGGSYNEQFF
CDR3 DNA: TGTGCCAGCAGCCAACTCCCTGGGGGGGGTTCCTACAATGAGCAGTTCTTC

J gene: TRBJ2-1
clone size: NA
V gene: TRBV29-1
D gene: NA
CDR3 length: 11
CDR3 protein: CSVDLPYGQFF
CDR3 DNA: TGCAGCGTTGATCTCCCTTATGGGCAGTTCTTC

J gene: TRBJ2-1
clone size: NA
V gene: TRBV6-1
D gene: NA
CDR3 length: 15
CDR3 protein: CASRGRLVHEDEQFF
CDR3 DNA: TGTGCCAGCAGGGGTAGACTAGTCCATGAGGATGAGCAGTTCTTC

J gene: TRBJ2-5
clone size: few
V gene: TRBV4-1
D gene: TRBD1
CDR3 length: 16
CDR3 protein: CASSQGWDRGGETQYF
CDR3 DNA: TGCGCCAGCAGCCAAGGCTGGGACAGGGGGGGGGAGACCCAGTACTTC

J gene: TRBJ2-3
clone size: NA
V gene: TRBV9
D gene: NA
CDR3 length: 14
CDR3 protein: CRGTGLGSKDTQYF
CDR3 DNA: TGTCGCGGCACGGGGCTGGGAAGCAAAGATACGCAGTACTTT

J gene: TRBJ1-6
clone size: once
V gene: TRBV27
D gene: TRBD1
CDR3 length: 16
CDR3 protein: CASSLTGQGTNSPLHF
CDR3 DNA: TGTGCCAGCAGTCTGACCGGACAGGGGACGAATTCACCCCTCCACTTT

J gene: TRBJ2-5
clone size: large
V gene: TRBV6-1
D gene: NA
CDR3 length: 13
CDR3 protein: CATTSRIQETQYF
CDR3 DNA: TGTGCCACGACCAGCAGAATTCAAGAGACCCAGTACTTC

J gene: TRBJ2-2
clone size: NA
V gene: TRBV6-1
D gene: NA
CDR3 length: 15
CDR3 protein: CASSELGRSTGTLYF
CDR3 DNA: TGTGCCAGCAGTGAACTGGGTAGGAGCACCGGGACGCTGTATTTT

J gene: TRBJ2-7
clone size: NA
V gene: TRBV11-3
D gene: TRBD2
CDR3 length: 16
CDR3 protein: CAVLEREAGNTDTQYF
CDR3 DNA: TGTGCCGTCCTCGAGCGGGAGGCTGGGAACACGGATACGCAGTACTTC

J gene: TRBJ2-5
clone size: NA
V gene: TRBV12-3/TRBV12-4
D gene: NA
CDR3 length: 13
CDR3 protein: CASSFGTRGTQYF
CDR3 DNA: TGTGCCAGCAGTTTTGGGACTCGCGGGACCCAGTACTTC

J gene: TRBJ2-6
clone size: NA
V gene: TRBV5-1
D gene: NA
CDR3 length: 17
CDR3 protein: CASSPDRPIGGANVQSF
CDR3 DNA: TGCGCCAGCAGCCCAGACAGACCCATAGGGGGGGCCAACGTCCAGTCCTTC

J gene: TRBJ2-3
clone size: NA
V gene: TRBV12-3/TRBV12-4
D gene: NA
CDR3 length: 17
CDR3 protein: CASSFGTWAGPADTQYF
CDR3 DNA: TGTGCCAGCAGTTTTGGTACCTGGGCAGGGCCCGCAGATACGCAGTATTTT

J gene: TRBJ1-5
clone size: NA
V gene: TRBV7-2
D gene: TRBD1
CDR3 length: 16
CDR3 protein: CATTEGPNRGDQPQHF
CDR3 DNA: TGTGCCACTACAGAAGGTCCAAACAGGGGTGATCAGCCCCAGCATTTT

J gene: TRBJ2-5
clone size: large
V gene: TRBV6-1
D gene: NA
CDR3 length: 14
CDR3 protein: CASSEKLLQATQYF
CDR3 DNA: TGTGCCAGCAGTGAAAAGTTACTACAGGCGACCCAGTACTTC

J gene: TRBJ2-3
clone size: NA
V gene: TRBV20-1
D gene: TRBD2
CDR3 length: 14
CDR3 protein: CSARSGSDTDTQYF
CDR3 DNA: TGCAGTGCCCGTAGCGGGAGTGACACAGATACGCAGTATTTT

J gene: TRBJ2-5
clone size: NA
V gene: TRBV24-1
D gene: TRBD1
CDR3 length: 15
CDR3 protein: CATSDSQGAQETQYF
CDR3 DNA: TGTGCCACCAGTGATTCACAGGGGGCACAAGAGACCCAGTACTTT

J gene: TRBJ2-1
clone size: medium-sized
V gene: TRBV10-1
D gene: NA
CDR3 length: 13
CDR3 protein: CASIERAHNEQFF
CDR3 DNA: TGCGCCAGCATCGAGCGGGCCCACAATGAGCAGTTCTTC

J gene: TRBJ2-7
clone size: few
V gene: TRBV4-2
D gene: NA
CDR3 length: 15
CDR3 protein: CASSQGMGGSYEQYF
CDR3 DNA: TGTGCCAGCAGCCAAGGCATGGGGGGCTCTTACGAGCAGTACTTC

J gene: TRBJ2-7
clone size: NA
V gene: TRBV6-5
D gene: NA
CDR3 length: 16
CDR3 protein: CASSYYGRKSYNEQYF
CDR3 DNA: TGTGCCAGCAGTTACTACGGGAGAAAGTCCTACAATGAGCAGTACTTC

J gene: TRBJ2-5
clone size: NA
V gene: TRBV7-3
D gene: TRBD2
CDR3 length: 15
CDR3 protein: CASSSGLAGEETQYF
CDR3 DNA: TGTGCCAGCAGCTCCGGACTAGCGGGAGAAGAGACCCAGTACTTC

J gene: TRBJ2-5
clone size: NA
V gene: TRBV5-1
D gene: TRBD2
CDR3 length: 15
CDR3 protein: CASSLALGGAETQYF
CDR3 DNA: TGCGCCAGCAGCTTGGCCCTCGGGGGGGCAGAGACCCAGTACTTC

J gene: TRBJ2-5
clone size: few
V gene: TRBV5-1
D gene: TRBD1
CDR3 length: 15
CDR3 protein: CASSLTPDRVETQYF
CDR3 DNA: TGCGCCAGCAGCTTGACCCCAGACAGGGTGGAGACCCAGTACTTC

J gene: TRBJ2-3
clone size: once
V gene: TRBV5-1
D gene: NA
CDR3 length: 14
CDR3 protein: CASSLLGKSDTQYF
CDR3 DNA: TGCGCCAGCAGCTTGTTGGGGAAATCAGATACGCAGTATTTT

J gene: TRBJ2-5
clone size: NA
V gene: TRBV7-2
D gene: TRBD2
CDR3 length: 13
CDR3 protein: CASSLNGGGTQYF
CDR3 DNA: TGTGCCAGCAGCTTGAATGGGGGGGGGACCCAGTACTTC

J gene: TRBJ1-5
clone size: NA
V gene: TRBV6-1
D gene: TRBD1
CDR3 length: 14
CDR3 protein: CASSNRGGGQPQHF
CDR3 DNA: TGTGCCAGCAGCAACAGGGGGGGAGGTCAGCCCCAGCATTTT

J gene: TRBJ2-1
clone size: NA
V gene: TRBV19
D gene: TRBD2
CDR3 length: 20
CDR3 protein: CASIGPSGTSGRGRYNEQFF
CDR3 DNA: TGTGCCAGTATTGGTCCTTCCGGGACTAGCGGGAGAGGAAGGTACAATGAGCAGTTCTTC

J gene: TRBJ2-4
clone size: many
V gene: TRBV6-5
D gene: NA
CDR3 length: 11
CDR3 protein: CASSYAGDKYF
CDR3 DNA: TGTGCCAGCAGTTATGCTGGAGATAAGTACTTC

J gene: TRBJ2-3
clone size: few
V gene: TRBV7-6
D gene: TRBD2
CDR3 length: 17
CDR3 protein: CASSPTPSSGRTDTQYF
CDR3 DNA: TGTGCCAGCAGCCCAACCCCCTCCAGCGGGAGGACAGATACGCAGTATTTT

J gene: TRBJ2-5
clone size: NA
V gene: TRBV6-1
D gene: NA
CDR3 length: 12
CDR3 protein: CASSPPGEEQYF
CDR3 DNA: TGTGCCAGCAGCCCGCCGGGCGAGGAGCAGTATTTC

J gene: TRBJ2-7
clone size: medium-sized
V gene: TRBV6-1
D gene: TRBD2
CDR3 length: 14
CDR3 protein: CASGGLAGDREQYF
CDR3 DNA: TGTGCCAGCGGAGGACTAGCGGGAGATCGTGAGCAGTACTTC

J gene: TRBJ2-5
clone size: many
V gene: TRBV6-1
D gene: TRBD2
CDR3 length: 14
CDR3 protein: CASSETSGGETQYF
CDR3 DNA: TGTGCCAGCAGTGAGACTAGCGGGGGAGAGACCCAGTACTTC

J gene: TRBJ1-6
clone size: few
V gene: TRBV6-1
D gene: NA
CDR3 length: 18
CDR3 protein: CASSLGTHTSSYNSPLHF
CDR3 DNA: TGTGCCAGCAGCCTAGGGACGCATACGAGCTCCTATAATTCACCCCTCCACTTT

J gene: TRBJ2-1
clone size: NA
V gene: TRBV25-1
D gene: NA
CDR3 length: 12
CDR3 protein: CASRSSYNEQFF
CDR3 DNA: TGTGCCTCTAGGAGCTCCTACAATGAGCAGTTCTTC

J gene: TRBJ2-7
clone size: few
V gene: TRBV6-1
D gene: TRBD2
CDR3 length: 15
CDR3 protein: CASTGSGGRAREQYF
CDR3 DNA: TGTGCCAGCACCGGGTCTGGCGGGAGGGCGAGGGAGCAGTACTTC